This TCR beta chain came from a study of technical replicates of blood from a handful of donors. Data came from immunoSEQ multiplex PCR; TCRdb stores just in-frame clones and leaves some out. The sample lists some 94,000 clones, over 85% seen once, with 0.25% to 0.35% in the top ten. Trimming removed 3 bases from V and 1 base from J, with 13 bases in between. The CDR3 contains 16 residues. The germline CDR1 and CDR2 sequences are LGHNA and YSLEER. The receptor comes from a human donor in good health. The rearrangement links TRBV4-3 to TRBJ2-1; D not certain. The source material was T cells isolated from PBMCs. The CDR3 loop reads CASSQGTMQSYNEQFF. In DNA form, the CDR3 reads TGCGCCAGCAGCCAGGGCACAATGCAGTCCTACAATGAGCAGTTCTTC.